The clone carrying this T cell receptor beta chain came up a few times. Germline trimming cut 2 bases from V and 7 bases from J; bases unmatched to any gene: 10. CDR1 is LNHNV, CDR2 YYDKDF, per germline (reference sequence). The CDR3 sequence is 15 residues long. The data stem from a study of blood T cell repertoires in COVID-19. For the study at large: Some COVID-19 samples were acute and others convalescent; all came from the United States, Italy and Spain.

As processed by the authors: Amplifying reference gene primers gave estimates of nucleated cell counts. The assay was immunoSEQ multiplex PCR, and TCRdb's table has in-frame clones only and misses some. V and J calls and clone size follow that table, whereas D and trimming were derived from the DNA. The sample yields 100,000 to 120,000 clones, around 85% seen once. This receptor was obtained from a woman aged 55-69 years with COVID-19, enrolled during active disease. The chain combines TRBV15 with TRBJ1-1, with TRBD1 matching over 7 bases. Source material: peripheral blood. The CDR3 is CATSRLDTGAGEAFF. The DNA of the CDR3 is TGTGCCACCAGCAGACTCGATACAGGGGCGGGTGAAGCTTTCTTT.